These 5 T cell receptor beta chains came from one sample sequenced in a study of liver allograft versus peripheral blood T cells. Study information: Transplanted-liver T cell receptor repertoires were compared with recipients' peripheral blood repertoires.

From the reads, TCRdb called clonotypes with MiXCR, one entry per CDR3 protein. The data hold over 10,000 distinct CDR3 sequences, with under 20% observed a single time. These receptor sequences come from a human patient who had a liver transplant. Some T cells may be provided by the graft donor.

This clonotype was observed at least ten times. The chain carries TRBV15 and TRBJ1-1, with a tentative D call TRBD1 (6 bases). CDR1 is LNHNV and CDR2 is YYDKDF in the germline V gene (reference sequence). Trimming cost V 2 bases and J 3 bases, with 13 bases left between them. The CDR3 spans 15 residues. CDR3 bases: TGTGCCACCAGCAGACTCGTCGCAGGGGACACTGAAGCTTTCTTT. Translation gives CATSRLVAGDTEAFF.

This clonotype was detected a few times. V usage is TRBV7-9 and J usage is TRBJ2-5, with a weak D call TRBD1 (6 bases). Trimming stripped 4 bases from V and 2 bases from J, with 14 bases between. The CDR3 has 15 amino acids. Germline values: CDR1 SEHNR, CDR2 FQNEAQ (reference sequence). CDR3 region: CASSSIGQPQETQYF. The CDR3 bases are TGTGCCAGCAGCTCTATCGGACAGCCTCAAGAGACCCAGTACTTC.

By sample fraction, this clonotype is medium-sized (0.01 to 0.1%). The chain employs TRBV18 and TRBJ1-1; D is uncertain. The CDR3 is 17 amino acids. Germline loops: CDR1 KGHSH, CDR2 LQKENI. Between the trimmed V and J ends, which lost 3 bases and 2 bases, there was a span of 19 bases. CDR3 region: CASSPLVSREPNTEAFF. The CDR3 coding sequence is TGTGCCAGCTCACCCCTAGTTTCGAGGGAACCAAACACTGAAGCTTTCTTT.

This clonotype has only a few counts. The genes are TRBV9 and TRBJ2-7; TRBD2 matches 7 bases. Germline CDR1 and CDR2: SGDLS and YYNGEE. V gave up 8 bases and J gave up 3 bases; unmatched junction bases: 11. The CDR3 spans 14 residues. The CDR3 nucleotides are TGTGCCAGAACCCACGGGGGGTCGGGCTACGAGCAGTACTTC. Translated: CARTHGGSGYEQYF.

This clonotype was picked up many times. This sequence joins TRBV6-2 or TRBV6-3 and TRBJ1-1; D remains unclear. V was trimmed by 6 bases and J by 3 bases, leaving 8 bases between them. Germline V gene lookup returns CDR1 MNHEY and CDR2 SVGEGT. CDR3 length equals 12 residues. DNA of the CDR3: TGTGCCAGCAGGGACGGTGACACTGAAGCTTTCTTT. This sequence encodes CASRDGDTEAFF.